The clone carrying this T cell receptor beta chain turned up a few times. The record originates from a study of cytomegalovirus exposure and HLA in healthy donors. This CDR3 region has 14 residues. Trimming removed 0 bases at V and 6 bases at J, with 10 bases between. Germline loops: CDR1 SGHVS, CDR2 FQNEAQ. Vbeta (60) and Jbeta (13) primers were used in the PCR. Produced via immunoSEQ multiplex PCR; TCRdb's table is partial and in-frame only. The sample has 95,000 to 150,000 clones, about 8% seen once. The V and J genes are TRBV7-8 and TRBJ2-3; D not resolved. The sequenced material came from PBMCs. The sequence derives from a woman aged 40 to 50 in good health and CMV-seropositive. CDR3 in amino acids: CASSLAGSLDTQYF. In DNA, the CDR3 is TGTGCCAGCAGCTTAGCGGGCAGTTTGGATACGCAGTATTTT.